These 25 T cell receptor beta chains came from one sample sequenced in a study of blood T cell repertoires in COVID-19. The repertoire was sequenced with immunoSEQ multiplex PCR; TCRdb's copy has only in-frame clones and lacks some. The sample holds approximately 220,000 clones, around 84% seen once. Sequencing was performed on peripheral blood. These receptors were collected from a woman aged 55-70 years who had recovered from COVID-19.

This clone was found once. V usage is TRBV6-1 and J usage is TRBJ1-4, with unresolved D. The length of the CDR3 is 16 residues. CDR1 MNHNS and CDR2 SASEGT come from the germline V gene. Deletions cut 0 bases from V and 7 bases from J, with 15 bases between. As DNA, the CDR3 is TGTGCCAGCAGTGAAGCGCTAAGTAGACATGGTGAAAAACTGTTTTTT. Translating it yields CASSEALSRHGEKLFF.

This clone was seen a handful of times. The chain carries TRBV5-1 and TRBJ2-5; D may be TRBD2 (5 bases). The CDR3 is made up of 16 amino acids. V shed 3 bases and J shed 1 base, with 16 bases lying between them. CDR1 SGHRS and CDR2 YFSETQ come from the germline V gene. Here the CDR3 DNA reads TGCGCCAGCAGCTGGGCCCGATTCGAGGGCCAAGAGACCCAGTACTTC. Translated, it gives CASSWARFEGQETQYF.

The gene calls are TRBV6-4 and TRBJ2-2; 10 bases are a match to TRBD2. Losses at the gene ends were 7 bases for V and 5 bases for J; bases not matched to a gene: 10. Germline-derived CDR1 and CDR2 are MRHNA and SNTAGT. The CDR3 has 16 residues. This CDR3 reads CASKMLAGEKTGELFF. CDR3 nucleotide sequence: TGTGCCAGCAAGATGCTAGCGGGGGAAAAGACCGGGGAGCTGTTTTTT.

The J gene is TRBJ1-2, the V gene TRBV11-2; D is perhaps TRBD1 (6 bases). This CDR3 comprises 14 residues. Trimming took 3 bases from V and 8 from J, leaving 16 bases between them. Germline V gene sequence: CDR1 SGHAT, CDR2 FQNNGV. CDR3 sequence: CASSFSGTLVGYTF. The DNA for the CDR3 is TGTGCCAGCAGCTTTTCCGGGACACTGGTGGGCTACACCTTC.

The V call is TRBV6-5, the J call TRBJ2-7; TRBD2 agrees at 8 bases. J was trimmed by 5 bases and V by 0 bases; bases with no gene match: 9. CDR1 is MNHEY, CDR2 SVGAGI, per germline. CDR3 size: 16 residues. The CDR3 protein is CASSYSKAGTRNEQYF. The CDR3 coding sequence is TGTGCCAGCAGTTACTCGAAGGCCGGGACTAGGAACGAGCAGTACTTC.

The chain links TRBV5-1 to TRBJ1-1; a possible D gene is TRBD1 (5 bases). Germline-derived CDR1 and CDR2 are SGHRS and YFSETQ. The length of the CDR3 is 15 residues. The germline V and J ends were trimmed by 0 bases and 3 bases, with 12 bases remaining between them. CDR3 amino acids: CASSLGGGLDTEAFF. CDR3 bases: TGCGCCAGCAGCTTGGGCGGGGGGTTGGACACTGAAGCTTTCTTT.

CDR3 residues: CASSRQGGLSPLHF. For the CDR3, the DNA is TGTGCCAGCTCAAGACAGGGGGGACTTTCACCCCTCCACTTT. The V gene is TRBV18, the J gene TRBJ1-6, with TRBD1 matching over 9 bases. The J segment lost 9 bases and the V segment lost 5 bases, leaving 5 bases of the junction unmatched. The CDR3 spans 14 residues. Germline V gene lookup returns CDR1 KGHSH and CDR2 LQKENI.

This rearrangement joins TRBV29-1 to TRBJ1-2; D gene ambiguous. The CDR3 sequence is 11 residues long. Trimming shortened V by 2 bases and J by 12 bases, and 13 bases separated the two germline ends. CDR1 and CDR2 from the germline V gene are SQVTM and ANQGSEA. CDR3 DNA sequence: TGCAGCGTTGAAAGTTCTGTCGGAGACACCTTC. Its translation: CSVESSVGDTF.

This clone was found once. The chain employs TRBV4-1 and TRBJ2-7; 7 positions agree with TRBD1. This CDR3 contains 15 residues. The germline V gene has CDR1 MGHRA and CDR2 YSYEKL. V lost 1 base, J lost 3 bases, and 6 bases stayed unmatched. CDR3 sequence (DNA): TGCGCCAGCAGCCAAGTCACAGGGGAAAGCTACGAGCAGTACTTC. This sequence encodes CASSQVTGESYEQYF.

There are many counts of this clone. V gene TRBV6-5 combines with J gene TRBJ1-1; D not certain. This CDR3 has 13 amino acids. The germline V gene encodes CDR1 MNHEY and CDR2 SVGAGI. V was cut by 6 bases and J by 0 bases, with 8 bases left in between. In DNA form, the CDR3 reads TGTGCCAGCAGGCAACAGATGAACACTGAAGCTTTCTTT. Translation gives CASRQQMNTEAFF.

The rearrangement links TRBV7-3 to TRBJ1-6; no reliable D call. Between the trimmed V and J ends, which lost 2 bases and 9 bases, there was a span of 8 bases. The CDR3 covers 13 residues. CDR1 SGHTA and CDR2 FQGTGA come from the germline V gene. The CDR3 protein is CASSLGEGSPLHF. The CDR3 DNA is TGTGCCAGCAGCTTAGGGGAGGGTTCACCCCTCCACTTT. Full variable domain (outside the CDR3, taken from reference TRBV7-3 and TRBJ1-6): GAGVSQTPSNKVTEKGKYVELRCDPISGHTALYWYRQSLGQGPEFLIYFQGTGAADDSGLPNDRFFAVRPEGSVSTLKIQRTERGDSAVYLCASSLGEGSPLHFGNGTRLTVT.

The chain is built from TRBV6-5 and TRBJ1-2; 7 nucleotides line up with TRBD1. V dropped 2 bases and J dropped 8; count of bases not matched to a gene: 5. Germline assignment: CDR1 MNHEY and CDR2 SVGAGI. There are 13 residues in the CDR3. CDR3 DNA sequence: TGTGCCAGCAGTTACCCCGGGACAGACGGCTACACCTTC. Translated, it gives CASSYPGTDGYTF.

The chain is built from TRBV4-1 and TRBJ2-3; TRBD2 agrees at 9 bases. V dropped 1 base and J dropped 2; count of bases not matched to a gene: 7. The CDR3 is 17 residues long. Per germline, CDR1 MGHRA and CDR2 YSYEKL. The CDR3 coding sequence is TGCGCCAGCAGCCAAGGGGGGAGCGGGGGGTACACAGATACGCAGTATTTT. Translated: CASSQGGSGGYTDTQYF.

This clone was counted between two and nine times. This sequence joins TRBV5-4 and TRBJ1-2; maybe TRBD1 (6 bases). Between the trimmed V and J ends, which lost 2 bases and 5 bases, there was a span of 16 bases. CDR1 SGHNT and CDR2 YYREEE come from the germline V gene (reference sequence). The CDR3 loop spans 15 amino acids. The CDR3 bases are TGTGCCAGCAGCTTCACAACAGGGAAGTATTATGGCTACACCTTC. Encoded protein: CASSFTTGKYYGYTF.

The chain combines TRBV3-1 (or the pseudogene TRBV3-2) with TRBJ1-2; D unclear. The V end was cut by 0 bases, the J end by 8 bases, with 13 bases between. The CDR3 is made up of 14 amino acids. Germline V gene data show CDR1 as LGHDT and CDR2 as YNNKEL (reference sequence). CDR3 residues: CASSQDRRSDGYTF. The CDR3 DNA reads TGTGCCAGCAGCCAAGATCGCAGGTCTGACGGCTACACCTTC.

CDR3 loop: CASSVRAGETQYF. CDR3 coding DNA: TGTGCCAGCAGCGTGAGGGCGGGTGAGACCCAGTACTTC. The J gene is TRBJ2-5, the V gene TRBV9; D is possibly TRBD2 (5 bases). V shed 2 bases and J shed 5 bases, with 10 bases lying between them. The CDR3 consists of 13 residues. Germline assignment: CDR1 SGDLS and CDR2 YYNGEE.

V gene TRBV5-1 combines with J gene TRBJ2-3; 7 bases are shared with TRBD2. The CDR3 has 16 amino acids. J gave up 3 bases and V 4 bases, and 11 bases lay outside the gene matches. From germline, CDR1 is SGHRS and CDR2 YFSETQ. CDR3 in DNA: TGCGCCAGCAGCCCCCCGGGGGGAAGCCGAACAGATACGCAGTATTTT. Its protein product is CASSPPGGSRTDTQYF.

The chain joins TRBV15 to TRBJ1-4; D gene ambiguous. V shed 4 bases and J shed 7 bases, with 13 bases lying between them. Germline V gene lookup returns CDR1 LNHNV and CDR2 YYDKDF (reference sequence). This CDR3 is built from 14 residues. The CDR3 protein is CATSIQAAREKLFF. The CDR3 bases are TGTGCCACCAGCATCCAAGCCGCCCGTGAAAAACTGTTTTTT.

The V gene is TRBV6-6, the J gene TRBJ2-3, with TRBD2 matching over 8 bases. V lost 7 bases, J lost 2 bases, and 11 bases stayed unmatched. Per germline, CDR1 MNHNY and CDR2 SVGAGI (reference sequence). This CDR3 is 16 amino acids long. The CDR3 region has the DNA TGTGCCAGCACCCCCTCGCGGGGGGCGTTCACAGATACGCAGTATTTT. Amino acid sequence: CASTPSRGAFTDTQYF.

There are a few counts of this clone. The sample holds other DNA sequences that translate to the same CDR3. J is TRBJ1-5 and V is TRBV7-9, with 7 nucleotides matching TRBD1. The CDR3 runs to 13 residues. J was trimmed by 4 bases and V by 5 bases; bases with no gene match: 2. Per germline, CDR1 SEHNR and CDR2 FQNEAQ (reference sequence). CDR3 loop: CASSRQGNQPQHF. CDR3 sequence (DNA): TGTGCCAGCAGCCGACAGGGTAATCAGCCCCAGCATTTT. The entire variable domain, with the rest obtained from reference TRBV7-9 and TRBJ1-5, is as follows: DTGVSQNPRHKITKRGQNVTFRCDPISEHNRLYWYRQTLGQGPEFLTYFQNEAQLEKSRLLSDRFSAERPKGSFSTLEIQRTEQGDSAMYLCASSRQGNQPQHFGDGTRLSIL.

As regards this clone: The junction departs from the called germline gene at one end, perhaps through a read error. V gene TRBV4-2 combines with J gene TRBJ2-1; 8 bases are shared with TRBD2. The CDR3 is made up of 16 amino acids. CDR1 and CDR2 (germline): LGHNA, YNFKEQ. The CDR3 DNA reads as TGTGCCAGCAGCCAAGATGAGGGACTAGTTTACATTGAGCAGTTCTTC. Encoded protein: CASSQDEGLVYIEQFF.

V is TRBV6-5 and J is TRBJ2-7; 8 nucleotides agree with TRBD1. The germline V gene encodes CDR1 MNHEY and CDR2 SVGAGI. CDR3 length: 13 residues. Trimming removed 8 bases from V and 6 bases from J; junction bases left unmatched: 9. CDR3 sequence (DNA): TGTGCCAGCCAACACAGGGGGAGTGTCGAGCAGTACTTC. The encoded protein is CASQHRGSVEQYF.

This clone appeared a few times. This sequence joins TRBV23-1 and TRBJ1-2; TRBD1 is a possible D gene (6 bases). TRBV23-1 is classed as an ORF, of uncertain function. This CDR3 contains 15 residues. The V and J ends lost 4 bases and 4 bases respectively, with 16 bases between them. As DNA, the CDR3 is TGCGCCAGCAGTCCCACCAGGGGCCCCACCTATGGCTACACCTTC. The encoded protein is CASSPTRGPTYGYTF.

By frequency in the sample, this clone is medium-sized. The chain is built from TRBV30 and TRBJ1-1; TRBD1 matches at 7 bases. The germline CDR1 and CDR2 sequences are GTSNPN and SVGIG (reference sequence). V gave up 5 bases and J gave up 1 base; unmatched junction bases: 7. The CDR3 contains 14 residues. The CDR3 nucleotides read TGTGCCTGGGAACAGGGGTTGGAGAACACTGAAGCTTTCTTT. Translated: CAWEQGLENTEAFF. The complete variable domain, with remaining parts taken from reference TRBV30 and TRBJ1-1, reads SQTIHQWPATLVQPVGSPLSLECTVEGTSNPNLYWYRQAAGRGLQLLFYSVGIGQISSEVPQNLSASRPQDRQFILSSKKLLLSDSGFYLCAWEQGLENTEAFFGQGTRLTVV.

The chain employs TRBV6-2 or TRBV6-3 and TRBJ2-3, with D perhaps matching TRBD2 (6 bases). The germline gives CDR1 MNHEY, CDR2 SVGEGT. This CDR3 spans 14 amino acids. Trimming took 2 bases from V and 3 from J, leaving 9 bases between them. The CDR3 nucleotides are TGTGCCAGCAGTTACCCGGGACTTACAGATACGCAGTATTTT. Protein product: CASSYPGLTDTQYF.